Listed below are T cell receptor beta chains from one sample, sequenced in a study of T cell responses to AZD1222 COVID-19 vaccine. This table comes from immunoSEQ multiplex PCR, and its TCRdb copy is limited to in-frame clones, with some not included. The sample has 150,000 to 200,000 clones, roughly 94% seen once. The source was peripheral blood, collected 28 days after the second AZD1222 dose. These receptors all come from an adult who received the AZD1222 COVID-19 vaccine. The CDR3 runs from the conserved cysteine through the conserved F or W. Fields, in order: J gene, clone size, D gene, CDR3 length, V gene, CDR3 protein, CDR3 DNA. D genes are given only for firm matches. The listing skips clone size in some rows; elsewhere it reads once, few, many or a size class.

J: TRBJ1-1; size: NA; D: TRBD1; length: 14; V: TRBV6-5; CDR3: CASSYGTGGGPAFF; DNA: TGTGCCAGCAGTTACGGGACAGGGGGCGGACCAGCTTTCTTT
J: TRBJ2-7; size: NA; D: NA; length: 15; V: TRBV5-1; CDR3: CASSLAYRASYEQYF; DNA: TGCGCCAGCAGCTTGGCTTACAGAGCCTCCTACGAGCAGTACTTC
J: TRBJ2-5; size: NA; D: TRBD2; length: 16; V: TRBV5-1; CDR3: CASSLAPSGGSETQYF; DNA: TGCGCCAGCAGCTTGGCTCCTAGCGGGGGTAGCGAGACCCAGTACTTC
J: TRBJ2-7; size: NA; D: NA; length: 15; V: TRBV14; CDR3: CASSQNRDADYEQYF; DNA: TGTGCCAGCAGCCAAAACCGGGACGCCGACTACGAGCAGTACTTC
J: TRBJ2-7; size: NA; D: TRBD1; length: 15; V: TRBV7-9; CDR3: CASSLVGQGTYEQYF; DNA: TGTGCCAGCAGCTTAGTGGGACAGGGGACCTACGAGCAGTACTTC
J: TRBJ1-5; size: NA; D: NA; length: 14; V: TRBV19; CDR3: CASKPQGSNQPQHF; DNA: TGTGCCAGTAAACCCCAGGGGAGCAATCAGCCCCAGCATTTT
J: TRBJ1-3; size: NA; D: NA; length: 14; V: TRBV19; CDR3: CASSIAGFGNTIYF; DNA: TGTGCCAGTAGTATTGCCGGGTTTGGAAACACCATATATTTT
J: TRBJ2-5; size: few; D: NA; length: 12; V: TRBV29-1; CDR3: CSGQRGGETQYF; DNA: TGCAGCGGCCAAAGGGGTGGGGAGACCCAGTACTTC
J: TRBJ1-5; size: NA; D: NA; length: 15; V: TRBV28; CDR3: CASSLTGAGNQPQHF; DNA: TGTGCCAGCAGCCTAACGGGGGCAGGCAATCAGCCCCAGCATTTT
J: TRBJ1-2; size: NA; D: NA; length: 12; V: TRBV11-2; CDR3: CASTMDSHGYTF; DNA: TGTGCCAGCACCATGGACAGCCATGGCTACACCTTC
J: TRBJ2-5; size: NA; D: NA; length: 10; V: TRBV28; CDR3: CASSYETQYF; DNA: TGTGCCAGCAGTTACGAGACCCAGTACTTC
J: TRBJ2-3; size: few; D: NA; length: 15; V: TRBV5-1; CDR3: CASSFATVHTDTQYF; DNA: TGCGCCAGCAGCTTCGCAACGGTACACACAGATACGCAGTATTTT
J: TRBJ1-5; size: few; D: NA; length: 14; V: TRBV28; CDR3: CASSRRRSNQPQHF; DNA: TGTGCCAGCAGTCGACGACGAAGCAATCAGCCCCAGCATTTT
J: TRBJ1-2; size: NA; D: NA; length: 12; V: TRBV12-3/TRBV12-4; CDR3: CASSGLGYGYTF; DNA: TGTGCCAGCAGCGGTTTGGGCTATGGCTACACCTTC
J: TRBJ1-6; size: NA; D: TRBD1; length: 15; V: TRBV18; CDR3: CASSLSGTGDSPLHF; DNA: TGTGCCAGCTCCCTCTCCGGGACAGGGGATTCACCCCTCCACTTT
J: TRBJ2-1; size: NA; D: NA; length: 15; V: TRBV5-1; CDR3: CASSLAELSYNEQFF; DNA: TGCGCCAGCAGCTTGGCCGAGCTCTCCTACAATGAGCAGTTCTTC
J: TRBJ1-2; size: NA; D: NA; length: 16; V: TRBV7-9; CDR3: CASSLPAMRGLEGYTF; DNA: TGTGCCAGCAGCTTACCTGCGATGCGAGGGTTAGAAGGCTACACCTTC
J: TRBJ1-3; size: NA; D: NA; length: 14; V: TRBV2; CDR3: CARGGALSGNTIYF; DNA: TGTGCCAGAGGGGGGGCTCTATCTGGAAACACCATATATTTT
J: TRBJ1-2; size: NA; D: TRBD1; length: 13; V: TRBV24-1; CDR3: CATSEQGGYGYTF; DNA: TGTGCCACCAGTGAACAGGGGGGCTATGGCTACACCTTC
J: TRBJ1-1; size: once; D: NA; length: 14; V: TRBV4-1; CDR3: CASSQERGASEAFF; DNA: TGCGCCAGCAGCCAAGAACGAGGGGCGTCTGAAGCTTTCTTT
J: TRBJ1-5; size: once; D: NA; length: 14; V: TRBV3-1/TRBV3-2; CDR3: CASSQDYANQPQHF; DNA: TGTGCCAGCAGCCAAGATTATGCTAATCAGCCCCAGCATTTT
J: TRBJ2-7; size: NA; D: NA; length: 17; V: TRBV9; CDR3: CASSETAGPSFAYEQYF; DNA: TGTGCCAGCAGCGAGACTGCCGGACCGAGCTTCGCCTACGAGCAGTACTTC
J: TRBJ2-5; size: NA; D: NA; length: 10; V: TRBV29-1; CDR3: CSVYRETQYF; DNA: TGCAGCGTTTATCGGGAGACCCAGTACTTC
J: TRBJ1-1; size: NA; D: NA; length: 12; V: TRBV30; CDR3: CAWIAWNTEAFF; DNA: TGTGCCTGGATCGCCTGGAACACTGAAGCTTTCTTT
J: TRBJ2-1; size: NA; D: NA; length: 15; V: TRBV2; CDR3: CASSEEGNRYNEQFF; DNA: TGTGCCAGCAGTGAAGAAGGTAACAGGTACAATGAGCAGTTCTTC
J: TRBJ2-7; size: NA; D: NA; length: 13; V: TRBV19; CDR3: CASSIEKGREQYF; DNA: TGTGCCAGTAGTATAGAAAAGGGTCGGGAGCAGTACTTC
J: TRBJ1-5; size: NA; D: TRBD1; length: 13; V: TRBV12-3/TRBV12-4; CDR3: CASSAGTDQPQHF; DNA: TGTGCCAGCAGTGCAGGGACAGATCAGCCCCAGCATTTT
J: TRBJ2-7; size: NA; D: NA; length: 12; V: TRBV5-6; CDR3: CASSSPGGEQYF; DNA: TGTGCCAGCAGCTCTCCCGGGGGCGAGCAGTACTTC
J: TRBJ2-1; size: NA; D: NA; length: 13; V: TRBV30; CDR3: CAWSAWIYNEQFF; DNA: TGTGCCTGGTCGGCATGGATCTACAATGAGCAGTTCTTC
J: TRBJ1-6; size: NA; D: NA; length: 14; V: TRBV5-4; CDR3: CASSYGTLDSFAHF; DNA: TGTGCCAGCAGCTACGGGACCCTAGATTCATTTGCCCACTTT
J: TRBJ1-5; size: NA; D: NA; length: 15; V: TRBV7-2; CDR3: CASSFLGIQGQPQHF; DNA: TGTGCCAGCAGCTTCCTCGGCATTCAAGGTCAGCCCCAGCATTTT
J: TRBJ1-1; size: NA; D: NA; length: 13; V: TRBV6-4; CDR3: CASSEQEGGEAFF; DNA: TGTGCCAGCAGTGAACAGGAAGGGGGTGAAGCTTTCTTT
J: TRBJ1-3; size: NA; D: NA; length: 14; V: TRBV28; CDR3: CASSPGGSGNTIYF; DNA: TGTGCCAGCAGCCCCGGGGGCTCTGGAAACACCATATATTTT
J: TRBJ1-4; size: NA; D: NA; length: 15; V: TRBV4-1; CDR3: CASSQVGRGEEKLFF; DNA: TGCGCCAGCAGCCAAGTGGGACGGGGAGAGGAAAAACTGTTTTTT
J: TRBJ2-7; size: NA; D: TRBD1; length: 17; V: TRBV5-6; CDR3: CASSPRAPRQGPYEQYF; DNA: TGTGCCAGCAGCCCCCGAGCCCCCAGACAGGGGCCCTACGAGCAGTACTTC
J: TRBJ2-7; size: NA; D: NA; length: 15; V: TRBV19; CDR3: CASSIGGQVSYEQYF; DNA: TGTGCCAGTAGTATTGGGGGGCAGGTATCCTACGAGCAGTACTTC
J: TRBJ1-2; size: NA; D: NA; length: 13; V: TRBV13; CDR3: CASSFESRYGYTF; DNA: TGTGCCAGCAGCTTTGAGTCCCGCTATGGCTACACCTTC
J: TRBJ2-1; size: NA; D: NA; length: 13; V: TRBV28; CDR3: CASGFSSYNEQFF; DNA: TGTGCCAGCGGCTTTAGCTCCTACAATGAGCAGTTCTTC
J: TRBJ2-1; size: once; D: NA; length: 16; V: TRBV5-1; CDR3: CASSGLGPSSYNEQFF; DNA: TGCGCCAGCAGCGGTCTTGGCCCGAGCTCCTACAATGAGCAGTTCTTC
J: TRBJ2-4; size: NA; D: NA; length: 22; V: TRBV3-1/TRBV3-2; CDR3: CASSQVSSAFIRTYRSKNIQYF; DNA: TGTGCCAGCAGCCAAGTTTCTAGCGCGTTCATCCGGACCTATCGGTCCAAAAACATTCAGTACTTC
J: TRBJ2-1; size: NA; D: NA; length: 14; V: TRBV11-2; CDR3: CASSLGRNGPEQFF; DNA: TGTGCCAGCAGCTTAGGGAGAAATGGTCCTGAGCAGTTCTTC
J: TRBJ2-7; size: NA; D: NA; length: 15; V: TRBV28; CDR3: CASSLSGPTPYEQYF; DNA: TGTGCCAGCAGTTTATCAGGGCCAACCCCCTACGAGCAGTACTTC
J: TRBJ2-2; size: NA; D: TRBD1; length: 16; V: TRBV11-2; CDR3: CASSLGQGRNTGELFF; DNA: TGTGCCAGCAGCTTAGGACAGGGAAGAAACACCGGGGAGCTGTTTTTT
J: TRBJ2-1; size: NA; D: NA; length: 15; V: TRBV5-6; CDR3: CASSLVDRSYNEQFF; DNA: TGTGCCAGCAGCTTGGTGGATAGAAGTTACAATGAGCAGTTCTTC
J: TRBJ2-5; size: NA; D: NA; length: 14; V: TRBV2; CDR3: CASSLMGVGETQYF; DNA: TGTGCCAGCAGTCTGATGGGGGTAGGAGAGACCCAGTACTTC
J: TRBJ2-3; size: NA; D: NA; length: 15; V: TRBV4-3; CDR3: CASSQAPGGTDTQYF; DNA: TGCGCCAGCAGCCAAGCGCCGGGGGGCACAGATACGCAGTATTTT
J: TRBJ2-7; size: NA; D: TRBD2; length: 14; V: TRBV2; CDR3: CASSALAVFYEQYF; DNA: TGTGCCAGCAGTGCTCTAGCGGTCTTCTACGAGCAGTACTTC